This T cell receptor beta chain was sequenced during a study of CD8+ T cells in alopecia areata listed by TCRdb under 2018. Notes on the research overall: The treated patients took part in an open-label pilot trial in which moderate-to-severe alopecia areata was treated with oral tofacitinib at 5 to 10 mg twice daily. Patients stayed on tofacitinib for 6 to 18 months and then had 6 months of follow-up off drug so that delayed response and recurrence could be assessed. High-throughput TCRbeta sequencing was used to examine T cell clonal expansion in alopecia areata in both the C3H/HeJ mouse model and human patients. Human TCRbeta sequencing covered scalp tissue and sorted CD4+ and CD8+ peripheral blood T cells from patchy and totalis/universalis alopecia areata patients and healthy controls. Biopsies were taken from tofacitinib-treated patients at baseline and again at 4 and 24 weeks into treatment, and several of those patients also had a later scalp biopsy. Scalp clonality was compared across normal scalp (n=4), patchy alopecia areata scalp (n=8), and alopecia totalis/universalis scalp (n=8). RNA came from the PAXgene miRNA kit for fixed scalp, the miRNeasy kit for PBMCs, and the RNeasy kit for mouse skin. TCRbeta CDR3 regions were amplified by immunoSEQ multiplex PCR using 35 Vbeta forward and 13 Jbeta reverse primers.

The paper as a whole reports these results and caveats: Lesional scalp, especially in alopecia totalis/universalis, showed higher clonality and more expanded CD8+ clones than normal scalp, suggesting antigenic drive. TCR sequences shared between patients were less clear than in mice, possibly partly because of HLA diversity in the patient population. Unlike mouse skin, which is dominated by gammadelta T cells, normal human skin has resident alphabeta T cells that are also sequenced, and this complicates analysis of the scalp TCR repertoire.

Receptor libraries were prepared by the immunoSEQ multiplex PCR assay. RNA was extracted from all samples and reverse transcribed into cDNA, which served as template for TCR sequencing. First-strand cDNA was synthesized with SuperScript III using a 2:1 mix of oligo-dT and random hexamers. A synthetic immune receptor repertoire was used to assess amplification bias, and residual bias was removed computationally. For the original study's pipeline: After raw reads were preprocessed to remove errors, the CDR3 was defined following IMGT conventions as running from the conserved cysteine to phenylalanine. Clonality was computed as 1 minus the Shannon entropy, with the entropy normalized by log2 of the number of productive unique TCRs. CD4 or CD8 identity of scalp clones was inferred by cross-referencing scalp TCRbeta sequences with sorted blood CD4 and CD8 repertoires. Sourced from immuneACCESS, this table was stored by TCRdb with only in-frame sequences that have V and J called. A share of the clones is absent; for the studies checked, an unresolved V gene accounts for under half, and the remainder has no known explanation. Clone size and V and J calls were adopted from that table, with D and trimming inferred from the DNA. The sample profile shows 75,000 to 100,000 clones; 40% to 55% of them were found once. Roughly 0.79% of the sample rests with the top ten.

From alopecia areata patients, peripheral blood was collected along with lesional scalp punch biopsies. PBMCs were isolated by density centrifugation and stained for CD3, CD4 and CD8, after which CD4+ and CD8+ T cells were sorted on a FACSAria. A few counts support this clone. Its binding antigen is unknown. Base quality data are lacking; no much larger clone is found one base away. Per the germline V gene, SQVTM is the CDR1 and ANQGSEA is the CDR2. The CDR3, cysteine through phenylalanine, is 12 amino acids long. This entry keeps only the CDR3 DNA: 36 bases, framed from base 1. The trim is 5 bases for V and 0 bases for J, with a gap of 7 bases between the germline ends.

The chain employs TRBV29-1 and TRBJ1-1; the D gene lacks a confident call. The sample taken for sequencing was CD4+ T cells sorted from blood. This TCR was sampled from a human donor with alopecia areata. This receptor has the CDR3 CSVSRLNTEAFF. The DNA sequence is given as TGCAGCGTTAGCAGACTGAACACTGAAGCTTTCTTT.